This T cell receptor (beta chain) was identified during a study of shared clonotypes between healthy human individuals. The CDR3 runs to 15 residues. Germline V gene sequence: CDR1 SGHNT, CDR2 YYREEE (reference sequence). V lost 4 bases, J lost 2 bases, and 13 bases lay in between. This clone was seen a single time. Authors' analysis steps: Quality scores were absent from the junction-only immunoSEQ sequences, so filtering differed. Profiling relied on immunoSEQ multiplex PCR, and the TCRdb table lists in-frame clones only, not all of them. For V, J and clone size, that table is used; D and trimming come from the DNA. The table records millions of clones, more than 85% of them present only once.

Sequencing was done on a sample of naive CD4+ T cells from PBMCs. The sample's subset: CD45RA+ positively selected. The chain joins TRBV5-4 to TRBJ2-1, with D unresolved. The source is a young man in good health. Some clones in this sample may be carry-over from other donors' samples. The DNA for the CDR3 is TGTGCCAGCAGCCCACGGACCTCTCCCTACAATGAGCAGTTCTTC. Its translation: CASSPRTSPYNEQFF.